This T cell receptor beta chain stems from a study of early T cells in non-severe SARS-CoV-2 infection. Study summary: Whole-blood bulk RNA, unsorted, was sequenced, and chains were unpaired. Broader study findings: Reliance on VDJdb matching favored anti-spike CD8 responses; private and CD4 specificities were missed.

The CDR3 runs 16 residues. The trim removed 1 base at V and 7 bases at J, leaving 9 bases unmatched. The germline V gene encodes CDR1 LGHDT and CDR2 YNNKEL (reference sequence). In the library, individual cDNA molecules carried attached unique molecular identifiers. In TCRdb, the 5' RACE reads were re-called with MiXCR into one record per CDR3 protein. This table has some 87,000 distinct CDR3 sequences, approximately 14% appearing once. Many counts were recorded for this clonotype. Its specificity is unknown. The chain employs TRBV3-1 and TRBJ2-1; 8 bases match TRBD2. The origin of this receptor is an adult who was a healthcare worker with PCR-confirmed SARS-CoV-2 infection or an uninfected control (not recorded which). Sequencing input: whole blood. The DNA for the CDR3 is TGTGCCAGCAGCCAAGGGACTAGCTGGGTGAGAAATGAGCAGTTCTTC. As protein: CASSQGTSWVRNEQFF.